These 16 T cell receptor beta chains share one sample of origin, sequenced in a study of read filtering for tumor transcriptome and immune sequencing. Molecular barcoded adaptors covering alpha/delta and beta/gamma chains were used on roughly 370 ng RNA. TCRdb itself ran the reads through MiXCR, one entry per CDR3 protein. There are tens of thousands of distinct CDR3 sequences in the sample; 15% to 25% occur only once, and over 13% lies in the top ten. Source material: a population of CD138-negative cells sorted from bone marrow. The origin of the receptors is a donor at least 40 years old with multiple myeloma.

Concerning this clonotype: Since the CDR3 does not end with the conserved phenylalanine or tryptophan, this likely comes from a read error. The J gene is TRBJ1-2, the V gene TRBV7-8; 11 bases align to TRBD1. The CDR3 contains 18 residues. CDR1 and CDR2 (germline): SGHVS, FQNEAQ. With 2 bases clipped from V and 4 bases from J, the junction kept 12 bases outside the gene matches. In DNA, the CDR3 is TGTGCCAGCAGCTTACCCCGGACAGGGGGCAGCGTGGGCTATGGCTACACCCTC. Its protein is CASSLPRTGGSVGYGYTL.

This clonotype was detected ten times or more. V usage is TRBV5-1 and J usage is TRBJ2-2, with D maybe TRBD1 (5 bases). Germline lookup yields CDR1 SGHRS and CDR2 YFSETQ. V shed 10 bases and J shed 0 bases, with 13 bases lying between them. This CDR3 has 14 amino acids. Written as DNA, the CDR3 is TGCGCCTGCCAGGGCGCCTCGAACACCGGGGAGCTGTTTTTT. This encodes CACQGASNTGELFF.

There are many counts of this clonotype. The conserved closing phenylalanine or tryptophan is absent in this CDR3, likely reflecting a read error. The chain uses TRBV12-3 or TRBV12-4 and TRBJ2-6; unclear D gene. This CDR3 has 14 residues. V was cut by 8 bases and J by 0 bases, with 8 bases left in between. The CDR3 protein is CASLVISGANVLTL. The CDR3 DNA reads as TGTGCCAGCTTGGTGATCTCTGGGGCCAACGTCCTGACTCTC.

This clonotype qualifies as medium-sized (0.01 to 0.1%). V usage is TRBV27 and J usage is TRBJ2-1; the D gene is possibly TRBD2 (6 bases). The CDR3 extends over 15 amino acids. CDR1 is MNHEY, CDR2 SMNVEV, per germline (reference sequence). V shed 5 bases and J shed 7 bases, with 18 bases lying between them. The CDR3 bases are TGTGCCAGCAGTCTGGGACTCAACGCGGGGAATGAGCAGTTCTTC. Amino acid sequence: CASSLGLNAGNEQFF.

This clonotype was observed a few times. The V and J genes are TRBV7-8 and TRBJ2-2; D call uncertain. Trimming cost V 5 bases and J 0 bases, with 19 bases left between them. Germline values: CDR1 SGHVS, CDR2 FQNEAQ. This CDR3 is 18 amino acids long. CDR3: CASSRLPWAAANTGELFF. CDR3 bases: TGTGCCAGCAGCCGACTCCCCTGGGCTGCGGCGAACACCGGGGAGCTGTTTTTT. Complete variable domain (other parts from reference TRBV7-8 and TRBJ2-2): GAGVSQSPRYKVAKRGQDVALRCDPISGHVSLFWYQQALGQGPEFLTYFQNEAQLDKSGLPSDRFFAERPEGSVSTLKIQRTQQEDSAVYLCASSRLPWAAANTGELFFGEGSRLTVL.

Points on this clonotype: A much larger clonotype is one base distant, so this may be a read error. V gene TRBV4-1 combines with J gene TRBJ2-3; D might be TRBD1 (5 bases). The length of the CDR3 is 12 residues. Germline values: CDR1 MGHRA, CDR2 YSYEKL. The CDR3 protein is CASSQDTGTQYF. Written as DNA, the CDR3 is TGCGCCAGCAGCCAAGACACAGGTACGCAGTATTTT.

The chain links TRBV7-9 to TRBJ2-5; maybe TRBD2 (6 bases). This CDR3 contains 15 residues. Trimming took 5 bases from V and 1 from J, leaving 14 bases between them. Germline V CDR1 and CDR2: SEHNR, FQNEAQ (reference sequence). The CDR3 coding sequence is TGTGCCAGCAGCGAGGTTAGCGGAGCCCAAGAGACCCAGTACTTC. It is translated as CASSEVSGAQETQYF.

This clonotype was counted many times. The V gene is TRBV2, the J gene TRBJ2-5; possible D gene TRBD2, 5 bases. This CDR3 is 12 amino acids long. Looked up from germline, CDR1 is SNHLY and CDR2 is FYNNEI. V shed 7 bases and J shed 5 bases, with 11 bases lying between them. DNA of the CDR3: TGTGCCAGCAAAGGGTCGGGGGAGACCCAGTACTTC. This gives the protein CASKGSGETQYF. The full variable domain, rest sourced from reference TRBV2 and TRBJ2-5, is EPEVTQTPSHQVTQMGQEVILRCVPISNHLYFYWYRQILGQKVEFLVSFYNNEISEKSEIFDDQFSVERPDGSNFTLKIRSTKLEDSAMYFCASKGSGETQYFGPGTRLLVL.

In this sample, this clonotype turned up many times. The chain carries TRBV7-9 and TRBJ1-1; D call uncertain. Trimming stripped 3 bases from V and 3 bases from J, with 14 bases between. This CDR3 is built from 15 residues. Germline assignment: CDR1 SEHNR and CDR2 FQNEAQ (reference sequence). The CDR3 is CASSFWRDRDTEAFF. The CDR3 DNA reads TGTGCCAGCAGCTTCTGGCGCGATCGGGACACTGAAGCTTTCTTT. The full variable domain, completed using reference TRBV7-9 and TRBJ1-1, is DTGVSQNPRHKITKRGQNVTFRCDPISEHNRLYWYRQTLGQGPEFLTYFQNEAQLEKSRLLSDRFSAERPKGSFSTLEIQRTEQGDSAMYLCASSFWRDRDTEAFFGQGTRLTVV.

This clonotype was recorded a few times. With a much larger clone just one base away, this may be a read error. This rearrangement joins TRBV7-8 to TRBJ1-5, with TRBD1 identical over 9 bases. The CDR3 length is 15 residues. V was clipped by 4 bases and J by 6 bases; unmatched bases: 7. Germline CDR1 reads SGHVS; CDR2 reads FQNEAQ. The CDR3 nucleotides read TGTGCCAGCAGCTCAGACAGGGGGTTCGCTCAGCCCCAGCATTTT. Protein product: CASSSDRGFAQPQHF.

In its sample, this clonotype was seen many times. J is TRBJ1-5 and V is TRBV6-5; D remains unclear. The germline gives CDR1 MNHEY, CDR2 SVGAGI. The CDR3 contains 16 residues. Trimming stripped 0 bases from V and 0 bases from J, with 9 bases between. The CDR3 coding sequence is TGTGCCAGCAGTTACTCGAGCACAAGTAGCAATCAGCCCCAGCATTTT. Protein product: CASSYSSTSSNQPQHF.

With regard to this clonotype: This clone may be a read error of a much larger clone one base away. The chain combines TRBV7-7 with TRBJ2-2; 12 bases line up with TRBD2. The CDR3 covers 15 residues. The germline V gene encodes CDR1 SSHAT and CDR2 FNYEAQ (reference sequence). The CDR3 nucleotides are TGTGCTACCAGCCGACTAGCGGGAGAGGCCGGGGAGCTGTTTTTT. Protein product: CATSRLAGEAGELFF. The complete variable domain, with remaining parts taken from reference TRBV7-7 and TRBJ2-2, reads GAGVSQSPRYKVTKRGQDVTLRCDPISSHATLYWYQQALGQGPEFLTYFNYEAQPDKSGLPSDRFSAERPEGSISTLTIQRTEQRDSAMYRCATSRLAGEAGELFFGEGSRLTVL.

This clonotype was seen ten or more times. The chain has TRBV7-9 and TRBJ1-1; D is unresolved. The CDR3 runs to 15 residues. Germline CDR1 is SEHNR and CDR2 is FQNEAQ (reference sequence). V was trimmed by 5 bases and J by 0 bases, leaving 13 bases between them. The CDR3 is CASSLRGVLNTEAFF. The CDR3 nucleotides are TGTGCCAGCAGCCTCCGTGGGGTCCTGAACACTGAAGCTTTCTTT.

The sample holds many counts of this clonotype. The gene calls are TRBV6-1 and TRBJ2-2; 9 bases match TRBD2. Germline values: CDR1 MNHNS, CDR2 SASEGT. J gave up 3 bases and V 1 base, and 0 bases lay outside the gene matches. This CDR3 is 15 amino acids long. This CDR3 reads CASSEGTSDTGELFF. CDR3 nucleotides: TGTGCCAGCAGTGAAGGGACTAGCGACACCGGGGAGCTGTTTTTT.

This clonotype was seen just once. An end of the junction differs from the germline gene, which may be a read error. The rearrangement joins TRBV6-5 to TRBJ1-1, with 9 positions matching TRBD1. The CDR3 covers 14 residues. Germline CDR1 MNHEY, CDR2 SVGAGI. Here the CDR3 reads CASSRDREGTEALF. In DNA, the CDR3 is TGTGCCAGCAGTCGGGACAGGGAGGGCACTGAAGCTCTCTTT.

This clonotype was seen many times. CDR3 region: CASSGGLTQGTQYF. In DNA form, the CDR3 reads TGTGCCAGCAGTGGGGGACTCACCCAGGGTACGCAGTATTTT. This rearrangement joins TRBV2 to TRBJ2-3; D is possibly TRBD2 (6 bases). From germline, CDR1 is SNHLY and CDR2 FYNNEI. This CDR3 region has 14 residues. Trimming shortened V by 4 bases and J by 8 bases, and 16 bases separated the two germline ends.